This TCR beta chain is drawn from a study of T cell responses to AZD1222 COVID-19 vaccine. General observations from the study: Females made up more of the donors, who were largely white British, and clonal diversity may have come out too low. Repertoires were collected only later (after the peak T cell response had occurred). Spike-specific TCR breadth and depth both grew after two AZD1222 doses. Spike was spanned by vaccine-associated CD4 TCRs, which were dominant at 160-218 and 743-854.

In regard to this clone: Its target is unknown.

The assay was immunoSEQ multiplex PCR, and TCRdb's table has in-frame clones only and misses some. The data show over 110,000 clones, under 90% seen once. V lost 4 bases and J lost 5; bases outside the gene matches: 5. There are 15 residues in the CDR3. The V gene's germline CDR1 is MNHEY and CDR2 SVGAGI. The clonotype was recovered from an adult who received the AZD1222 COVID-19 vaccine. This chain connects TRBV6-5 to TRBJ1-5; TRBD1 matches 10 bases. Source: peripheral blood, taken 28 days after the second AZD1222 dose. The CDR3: CASSSTGTGDQPQHF. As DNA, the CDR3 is TGTGCCAGCAGTTCAACCGGGACAGGGGATCAGCCCCAGCATTTT.